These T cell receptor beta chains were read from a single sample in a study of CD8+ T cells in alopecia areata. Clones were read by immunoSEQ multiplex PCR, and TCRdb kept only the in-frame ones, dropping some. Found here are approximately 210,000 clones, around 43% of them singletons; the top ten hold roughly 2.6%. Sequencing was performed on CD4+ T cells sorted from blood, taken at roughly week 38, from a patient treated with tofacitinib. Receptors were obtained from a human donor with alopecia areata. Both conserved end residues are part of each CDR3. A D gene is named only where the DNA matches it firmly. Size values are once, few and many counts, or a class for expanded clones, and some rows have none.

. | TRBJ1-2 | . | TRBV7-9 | CASSLVPTGGGYTF | TGTGCCAGCAGCTTAGTCCCGACGGGGGGAGGCTACACCTTC
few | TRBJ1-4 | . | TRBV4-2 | CASSQAGPRGEKLFF | TGTGCCAGCAGCCAAGCCGGCCCCAGAGGTGAAAAACTGTTTTTT
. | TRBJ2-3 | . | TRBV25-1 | CASTPRTPDTQYF | TGTGCCAGCACCCCTAGGACCCCAGATACGCAGTATTTT
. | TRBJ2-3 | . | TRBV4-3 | CASSQDPPDTQYF | TGCGCCAGCAGCCAAGATCCCCCAGATACGCAGTATTTT
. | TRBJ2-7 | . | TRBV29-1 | CSVGDNYEQYF | TGCAGCGTTGGGGACAACTACGAGCAGTACTTC
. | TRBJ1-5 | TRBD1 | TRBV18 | CASSSGTGEAQHF | TGTGCCAGCTCATCGGGGACAGGGGAGGCCCAGCATTTT
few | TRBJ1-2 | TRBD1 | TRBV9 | CASSDRDRFVTGYTF | TGTGCCAGCAGCGACCGGGACAGGTTCGTCACTGGCTACACCTTC
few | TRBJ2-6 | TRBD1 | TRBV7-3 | CASSLGKGATGANVLTF | TGTGCCAGCAGCTTAGGAAAGGGGGCAACTGGGGCCAACGTCCTGACTTTC
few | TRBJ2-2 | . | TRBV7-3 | CASSPKTVGELFF | TGTGCCAGCAGCCCCAAGACGGTCGGGGAGCTGTTTTTT
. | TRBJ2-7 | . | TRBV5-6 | CASSTTTGEVYEQYF | TGTGCCAGCAGCACCACGACAGGTGAGGTATACGAGCAGTACTTC
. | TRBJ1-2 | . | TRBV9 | CASSVDGGGYTF | TGTGCCAGCAGCGTAGACGGGGGCGGCTACACCTTC
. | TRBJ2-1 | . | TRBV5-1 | CASSFRQDPLDEQFF | TGCGCCAGCAGCTTCCGACAAGACCCCTTGGATGAGCAGTTCTTC
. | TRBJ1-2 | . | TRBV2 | CASSETKEGGYTF | TGTGCCAGCAGTGAGACCAAGGAGGGAGGCTACACCTTC
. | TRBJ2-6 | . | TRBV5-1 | CASSLTAVSGANVLTF | TGCGCCAGCAGCTTGACAGCCGTCTCTGGGGCCAACGTCCTGACTTTC
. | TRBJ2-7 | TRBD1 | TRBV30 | CAWTLLDRDSEQYF | TGTGCCTGGACGCTTCTGGACAGGGACTCCGAGCAGTACTTC
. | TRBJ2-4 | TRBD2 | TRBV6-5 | CATTGGVKDIQYF | TGTGCCACCACCGGGGGGGTTAAAGACATTCAGTACTTC
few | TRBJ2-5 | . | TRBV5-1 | CASSFPGTETQYF | TGCGCCAGCAGCTTTCCCGGGACGGAGACCCAGTACTTC
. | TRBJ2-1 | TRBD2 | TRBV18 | CASSPATGTSGPRGLNEQFF | TGTGCCAGCTCACCCGCCACCGGGACTAGCGGGCCAAGGGGCCTCAATGAGCAGTTCTTC
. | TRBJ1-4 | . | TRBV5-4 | CASSQQGPDEKLFF | TGTGCCAGCAGCCAACAGGGACCAGATGAAAAACTGTTTTTT
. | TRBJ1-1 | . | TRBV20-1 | CSAREYTEAFF | TGCAGTGCTAGAGAATACACTGAAGCTTTCTTT
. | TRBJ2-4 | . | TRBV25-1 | CASSEFTGQGDIQYF | TGTGCCAGCAGTGAATTTACAGGGCAAGGGGACATTCAGTACTTC
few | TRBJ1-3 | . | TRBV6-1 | CASFTEGTVIYF | TGTGCCAGTTTCACGGAGGGGACTGTCATATATTTT
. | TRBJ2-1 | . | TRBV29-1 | CSVTLINEQFF | TGCAGCGTCACCTTAATCAATGAGCAGTTCTTC
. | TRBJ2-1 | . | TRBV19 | CASMQGPSSNEQFF | TGTGCCAGTATGCAGGGGCCTTCCAGCAATGAGCAGTTCTTC
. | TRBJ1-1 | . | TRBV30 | CAWSAERGYLNEAFF | TGTGCCTGGAGCGCCGAGAGAGGGTACCTAAATGAAGCTTTCTTT
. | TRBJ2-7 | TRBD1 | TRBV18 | CASSPMGTGSSYEQYF | TGTGCCAGCTCACCAATGGGGACAGGGAGCTCCTACGAGCAGTACTTC
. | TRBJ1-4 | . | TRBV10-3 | CAISESRESNEKLFF | TGTGCCATCAGTGAGTCGCGGGAGAGTAATGAAAAACTGTTTTTT
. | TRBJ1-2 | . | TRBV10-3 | CAISESLIRRDPGNYGYTF | TGTGCCATCAGTGAGTCGCTAATCCGCAGGGATCCGGGTAACTATGGCTACACCTTC
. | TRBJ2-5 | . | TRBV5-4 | CASSFTQSGTQYF | TGTGCCAGCAGCTTCACCCAATCTGGGACCCAGTACTTC